This TCR beta chain was recorded in a study of blood T cell repertoires in COVID-19. About the study: Samples came from the United States, Italy and Spain, spanning acute and convalescent COVID-19. T cells, B-cell-depleted T cells, or PBMCs provided the cDNA or gDNA that served as material.

CDR3 length equals 14 residues. Germline CDR1 reads SGHRS; CDR2 reads YFSETQ. V lost 3 bases, J lost 0 bases, and 9 bases lay in between. In the original analysis: Reference gene primer amplification gave estimated nucleated cell counts. Measured with immunoSEQ multiplex PCR; TCRdb has only the in-frame clones, and not every one. V and J calls and clone size come straight from that table; D and trimming were deduced from the DNA. The table has approximately 130,000 clones, approximately 90% seen once. The sequencing sample was made of peripheral blood. The rearrangement uses TRBV5-1 and TRBJ1-2, with D possibly matching TRBD1 (6 bases). The clonotype was recovered from a human donor in a cohort sampled during active COVID-19. The DNA for the CDR3 is TGCGCCAGCAGCTCCGGGACAACTAACTATGGCTACACCTTC. This encodes CASSSGTTNYGYTF.